This T cell receptor beta chain came from a study of T-cell reconstitution after alpha-beta-depleted transplantation in children. This clonotype was counted a few times. The V gene's germline CDR1 is MNHNY and CDR2 SVGAGI (reference sequence). The V end lost 0 bases, the J end lost 3 bases, and 15 bases lay between the germline ends. The CDR3 consists of 17 residues. Library preparation (for TCRbeta) was performed with unique molecular identifiers. TCRdb re-called the PCR reads with MiXCR, one entry per CDR3 protein. The sample lists some 600,000 distinct CDR3 sequences, approximately 15% occurring once.

The chain is built from TRBV6-6 and TRBJ1-5, with D perhaps matching TRBD1 (5 bases). Sequenced material: PBMCs from the stem cell graft donor, taken from the stem cell graft. This TCR was sampled from a human donor who donated a stem cell graft to a child with acute myeloid leukemia. This CDR3 is CASSYSNDARVNQPQHF. CDR3 DNA: TGTGCCAGCAGTTACTCGAACGACGCCAGGGTCAATCAGCCCCAGCATTTT.